The 16 T cell receptor beta chains below come from one sample, sequenced in a study of Ad26.COV2.S vaccination and SARS-CoV-2 variants. Documented treatment: around 19 received Ad26.COV2.S at low or high dose, single or two shots; about 5 received placebo; per-sample allocation not given. Repertoires come from day 63 after the first vaccine or placebo injection. Sequencing was performed with immunoSEQ multiplex PCR; in TCRdb, only in-frame clones are kept and a portion is missing. The sample carries roughly 380,000 clones, around nine tenths recorded once. The sequenced sample was peripheral blood, obtained in a trial of Ad26.COV2.S vaccine versus placebo. These receptor sequences come from a person between 18 and 65 years old who received the Ad26.COV2.S COVID-19 vaccine or a placebo.

The rearrangement links TRBV19 to TRBJ1-2; 8 bases are shared with TRBD1. V trimming: 6 bases; J trimming: 10 bases; junction bases outside the gene matches: 10. The CDR3 sequence is 13 residues long. Looked up from germline, CDR1 is LNHDA and CDR2 is SQIVND (reference sequence). The CDR3 protein is CASRGQVLTAYTF. The CDR3 DNA follows: TGTGCCAGTAGGGGACAGGTTTTAACTGCCTACACCTTC. Drawing the rest from reference TRBV19 and TRBJ1-2, the complete variable domain is DGGITQSPKYLFRKEGQNVTLSCEQNLNHDAMYWYRQDPGQGLRLIYYSQIVNDFQKGDIAEGYSVSREKKESFPLTVTSAQKNPTAFYLCASRGQVLTAYTFGSGTRLTVV.

This chain uses TRBV10-3 with TRBJ1-4, with 9 bases lining up with TRBD1. Looked up from germline, CDR1 is ENHRY and CDR2 is SYGVKD. The CDR3 is 15 amino acids. V shed 4 bases and J 7 bases; nucleotides not matched to a gene: 7. DNA for the CDR3: TGTGCCATCAGTGCCGTAGGGACAGGGAGTGAAAAACTGTTTTTT. Amino acids: CAISAVGTGSEKLFF.

This clone was seen once. This CDR3 is CASSYHQPQHF. For the CDR3, the DNA is TGTGCCAGCAGCTACCATCAGCCCCAGCATTTT. V and J are TRBV28 and TRBJ1-5; D unclear. The CDR3 spans 11 residues. With 6 bases removed from V and 5 bases from J, the gap between germline ends came to 5 bases. Germline values: CDR1 MDHEN, CDR2 SYDVKM.

The V and J genes are TRBV2 and TRBJ1-2, with unresolved D. V lost 4 bases and J lost 4, with 10 bases in between. The CDR3 is made up of 13 amino acids. CDR1 and CDR2 (germline): SNHLY, FYNNEI. This CDR3 is CASSGVRSYGYTF. The CDR3 DNA sequence: TGTGCCAGCAGTGGGGTCAGGTCCTATGGCTACACCTTC.

The chain links TRBV5-5 to TRBJ2-5; perhaps D is TRBD1 or TRBD2 (6 bases each). This CDR3 contains 14 residues. Germline CDR1 and CDR2: SGHKS and YYEKEE (reference sequence). V was cut by 0 bases and J by 5 bases, with 11 bases left in between. The CDR3 coding sequence is TGTGCCAGCAGCTTGGTAGGGGGGACGGAGACCCAGTACTTC. Amino acid sequence: CASSLVGGTETQYF.

This clone is a singleton in its sample. Written as DNA, the CDR3 is TGCGCCAGCAGTGATGGTCGAGGGACGGAGAGAAAGAATGAGCAGTTCTTC. It yields the protein CASSDGRGTERKNEQFF. V is TRBV10-1 and J is TRBJ2-1, with D possibly being TRBD1 or TRBD2 (5 bases each). This CDR3 comprises 17 residues. Trimming shortened V by 3 bases and J by 7 bases, and 22 bases separated the two germline ends. Germline V CDR1 and CDR2: WNHNN, SYGVQD (reference sequence).

The CDR3 is CASSGGMNTEAFF. CDR3 nucleotides: TGCGCCAGCAGTGGTGGAATGAACACTGAAGCTTTCTTT. The rearrangement links TRBV5-1 to TRBJ1-1; D unresolved. Trimming pared 5 bases from V and 0 bases from J, leaving 8 bases between. Germline CDR1 and CDR2: SGHRS and YFSETQ. The CDR3 contains 13 residues.

The V gene is TRBV9, the J gene TRBJ2-5; TRBD1 is a possible D gene (7 bases). V dropped 4 bases and J dropped 5 bases, with 30 bases sitting between them. Germline loops: CDR1 SGDLS, CDR2 YYNGEE. The CDR3 is 19 amino acids. The CDR3 protein is CASSSTSLTGTASGETQYF. CDR3 bases: TGTGCCAGCAGCTCTACCTCCCTTACTGGGACAGCGAGCGGGGAGACCCAGTACTTC.

V and J are TRBV6-5 and TRBJ1-2; no definite D call. CDR3 size: 13 residues. Trimming left V 7 bases short and J 8 bases short, with 17 bases between. Germline CDR1 is MNHEY and CDR2 is SVGAGI. The CDR3 nucleotides read TGTGCCAGCAAATTAGTCCAACCGGAAGGCTACACCTTC. As protein: CASKLVQPEGYTF.

This sequence joins TRBV5-1 and TRBJ2-2, with 9 bases aligning to TRBD1. The CDR3 runs 16 residues. V shed 4 bases, J shed 6 bases, and the junction held 10 bases outside the gene matches. Germline V gene sequence: CDR1 SGHRS, CDR2 YFSETQ. This CDR3 is CASSTLQGASSGELFF. The CDR3 DNA reads TGCGCCAGCAGCACCCTACAGGGGGCGAGTTCCGGGGAGCTGTTTTTT.

The V call is TRBV5-1, the J call TRBJ2-1; 11 bases map to TRBD1. The CDR3 has 15 residues. Per germline, CDR1 SGHRS and CDR2 YFSETQ. With 4 bases clipped from V and 2 bases from J, the junction kept 2 bases outside the gene matches. CDR3 protein: CASSGQGATYNEQFF. CDR3 nucleotide sequence: TGCGCCAGCAGCGGACAGGGGGCTACCTACAATGAGCAGTTCTTC.

The rearrangement joins TRBV5-1 to TRBJ2-2, with TRBD1 matching 8 bases. The CDR3 has 14 amino acids. Unmatched junction bases numbered 1, after V lost 2 bases and J lost 4 bases. Looked up from germline, CDR1 is SGHRS and CDR2 is YFSETQ. In DNA form, the CDR3 reads TGCGCCAGCAGCTTACAGGGGGGCACCGGGGAGCTGTTTTTT. This sequence encodes CASSLQGGTGELFF.

V is TRBV27 and J is TRBJ2-3; tentatively, D is TRBD1 or TRBD2 (5 bases each). CDR1 and CDR2 from the germline V gene are MNHEY and SMNVEV (reference sequence). The ends were cut back, 5 bases at V and 0 bases at J, with 12 bases in the middle. The CDR3 spans 15 residues. CDR3 coding DNA: TGTGCCAGCAGTAACCGGGGACGGAGCACAGATACGCAGTATTTT. This encodes CASSNRGRSTDTQYF.

This chain joins TRBV6-5 and TRBJ1-1; the match to TRBD1 covers 10 bases. CDR3 length: 15 amino acids. The J segment lost 5 bases and the V segment lost 4 bases, leaving 7 bases of the junction unmatched. CDR1 MNHEY and CDR2 SVGAGI come from the germline V gene. CDR3 DNA sequence: TGTGCCAGCAGTTCAAGACAGGGGGCAGGTACTGAAGCTTTCTTT. Its protein is CASSSRQGAGTEAFF.

This chain uses TRBV5-1 with TRBJ2-1, with a tentative D call TRBD1 (6 bases). Looked up from germline, CDR1 is SGHRS and CDR2 is YFSETQ. Trimming removed 0 bases at V and 7 bases at J, with 14 bases between. The CDR3 runs 15 residues. In DNA, the CDR3 is TGCGCCAGCAGCTTGGATTGGCCCAGGGGTAATGAGCAGTTCTTC. It specifies CASSLDWPRGNEQFF.

The chain has TRBV3-1 (or the pseudogene TRBV3-2) and TRBJ1-1, with 7 nucleotides matching TRBD1. CDR3 length: 16 amino acids. The trim removed 2 bases at V and 0 bases at J, leaving 6 bases unmatched. Germline V gene data show CDR1 as LGHDT and CDR2 as YNNKEL (reference sequence). The CDR3 region is CASSQPTGRLNTEAFF. CDR3 sequence (DNA): TGTGCCAGCAGCCAACCGACAGGGCGACTGAACACTGAAGCTTTCTTT.